These T cell receptor beta chains were read from a single sample in a study of tumor-infiltrating lymphocytes in primary liver carcinoma. TCRdb processed the multiplex PCR reads anew with MiXCR; each CDR3 protein has one entry. The sample consists of under 200,000 distinct CDR3 sequences, 70% to 90% of them appearing once. Sequenced material: tumor tissue from primary liver carcinoma. The origin of the receptors is a man aged 35 to 55 with primary liver carcinoma and hepatitis B virus infection. CDR3s include the opening cysteine and the closing phenylalanine or tryptophan. The D gene is left open where the match is weak. The size entry is marked missing in some rows and otherwise reads once, few, many or a size class.

V,D,J,size,CDR3,DNA
TRBV11-1,.,TRBJ2-4,once,CASSFPGNSGTINTQHF,TGTGCCAGCAGCTTTCCCGGGAATAGTGGGACCATAAACACTCAGCACTTC
TRBV11-2,.,TRBJ2-1,.,CTSNFTVVNEQFF,TGTACCAGCAACTTCACAGTGGTCAATGAGCAGTTCTTC
TRBV6-5,.,TRBJ1-2,.,CASSQDTASGHTF,TGTGCCAGCAGCCAGGACACCGCGAGCGGCCACACCTTC
TRBV29-1,.,TRBJ2-7,.,CSGGYSAYERYF,TGTAGCGGAGGATACAGTGCCTACGAGCGGTACTTC
TRBV6-1,.,TRBJ1-1,few,CVSSVSLKIEAFF,TGTGTCAGCAGCGTATCCTTAAAGATTGAAGCTTTCTTT
TRBV7-9,.,TRBJ1-2,once,CASSLTSTGSEGYTF,TGTGCCAGCAGCTTAACATCTACAGGGTCTGAAGGCTACACCTTC
TRBV10-2,.,TRBJ2-3,.,CTSSATDMQYF,TGCACCAGCAGCGCCACAGATATGCAGTATTTT
TRBV4-3,.,TRBJ2-7,.,CASSQEQRYEHCF,TGCGCCAGCAGCCAAGAACAGCGCTACGAGCACTGCTTC
TRBV4-3,TRBD2,TRBJ2-7,.,CASSQDRASGYVQYF,TGCGCCAGCAGCCAAGATCGGGCTAGCGGTTACGTGCAGTATTTC
TRBV7-9,.,TRBJ1-3,.,CASSPRSGVCGNTIYF,TGTGCCAGCAGCCCACGCTCCGGGGTGTGTGGAAACACCATATATTTT
TRBV11-2,.,TRBJ2-2,.,CASRKGDWTVKTGELFF,TGTGCCAGCAGAAAAGGGGACTGGACGGTGAAGACCGGGGAGCTGTTTTTT
TRBV11-2,TRBD1,TRBJ2-5,.,CASSSQGAVETQYF,TGTGCCAGCAGCTCACAGGGGGCTGTAGAGACCCAGTACTTC
TRBV5-1,.,TRBJ2-1,.,CASGTQGSSYNEQFF,TGCGCTAGCGGCACCCAGGGGTCCTCCTACAATGAGCAGTTCTTC
TRBV6-1,.,TRBJ1-5,.,CVTLMDSNSKQPQHF,TGTGTCACCCTGATGGACAGTAATAGCAAACAGCCCCAGCATTTT
TRBV12-3/TRBV12-4,.,TRBJ1-2,.,CASSLPGIGYPF,TGTGCCAGCAGTTTACCAGGGATCGGCTACCCGTTC
TRBV6-5,.,TRBJ1-4,.,CASSKGLANEKPFF,TGTGCCAGCAGTAAAGGGCTAGCTAATGAAAAACCGTTTTTT
TRBV11-2,.,TRBJ2-7,medium-sized,CASSLSAGFSYEQYF,TGTGCCAGCAGCTTATCGGCAGGGTTTTCCTACGAGCAGTACTTC
TRBV11-3,.,TRBJ1-1,.,CASSKATGTGALF,TGTGCCAGCAGCAAGGCCACGGGCACTGGAGCTTTATTT
TRBV5-6,.,TRBJ1-5,many,CASSSGWDNQPQHF,TGTGCCAGCAGCTCAGGGTGGGACAATCAGCCCCAGCATTTT
TRBV4-3,TRBD2,TRBJ2-5,.,CASSQASSGTIGKTQYF,TGCGCCAGCAGCCAAGCGTCTAGCGGGACGATTGGTAAGACCCAGTACTTC
TRBV11-3,TRBD2,TRBJ2-3,.,CASNLDSGSIADTQFF,TGTGCCAGCAACTTAGACAGCGGGAGTATAGCAGATACGCAGTTTTTT
TRBV11-1,.,TRBJ2-7,.,CASNSSRESSYEQYF,TGTGCCAGCAACTCATCCCGGGAATCCTCATACGAGCAGTACTTC
TRBV12-3/TRBV12-4,.,TRBJ2-7,.,CAGSMSDGKQYF,TGTGCCGGCAGCATGTCCGATGGGAAGCAGTACTTC
TRBV29-1,TRBD2,TRBJ2-3,many,CSVATSGRGDTQYF,TGCAGCGTCGCGACTAGCGGGAGGGGGGATACGCAGTATTTT
TRBV5-6,.,TRBJ2-1,.,CASSLTGGAGSRSEQFF,TGTGCCAGCAGCCTAACCGGGGGTGCGGGGAGCAGAAGTGAGCAGTTCTTC
TRBV6-1,.,TRBJ1-1,.,CASTATRPGRGTKAFF,TGTGCCAGCACTGCGACTCGACCGGGACGGGGCACTAAAGCTTTCTTT
TRBV29-1,.,TRBJ2-5,.,CSVWGEQEIQYF,TGCAGCGTTTGGGGGGAACAAGAGATCCAGTACTTC
TRBV6-1,TRBD1,TRBJ2-6,.,CAGTGTGGAEANVVTF,TGTGCCGGTACCGGGACAGGGGGTGCTGAGGCCAACGTCGTGACTTTC
TRBV10-2,TRBD1,TRBJ1-2,.,CANSGQGVNYGYTF,TGCGCCAACAGTGGACAGGGGGTAAACTATGGCTATACCTTC
TRBV30,.,TRBJ1-1,.,CAWSEDRRTQAFF,TGTGCCTGGAGTGAGGATAGGAGGACTCAAGCTTTCTTT
TRBV29-1,.,TRBJ1-6,.,CSVVQFNSPLHF,TGCAGCGTTGTTCAGTTTAATTCACCCCTCCACTTT
TRBV4-1,.,TRBJ2-1,.,CASSQAGTAYNEQIF,TGCGCCAGCAGCCAAGCCGGGACTGCGTACAATGAGCAGATCTTT
TRBV9,.,TRBJ2-1,few,CASSVASFNEQFF,TGTGCCAGCAGCGTAGCCTCCTTCAATGAGCAGTTCTTC
TRBV5-8,.,TRBJ2-1,many,CASSEDGSSYNEQFF,TGTGCCAGCAGTGAGGACGGGAGCTCCTACAATGAGCAGTTCTTC
TRBV30,.,TRBJ2-1,.,CAWSEGPNGINEQFF,TGTGCCTGGAGTGAAGGGCCTAACGGGATAAATGAGCAGTTCTTC
TRBV4-1,.,TRBJ2-7,.,CASSQGPSVYEEQYF,TGCGCCAGCAGCCAAGGGCCTAGTGTGTACGAGGAGCAGTACTTC
TRBV4-2,TRBD1,TRBJ1-6,.,CTSSQNRGQGRNSPLHF,TGCACCAGCAGCCAAAATCGGGGACAGGGCCGGAATTCACCCCTCCACTTT
TRBV6-5,.,TRBJ2-2,.,CASFGGNTGKMFF,TGTGCCAGCTTTGGGGGTAACACCGGGAAGATGTTTTTT
TRBV4-3,TRBD1,TRBJ1-6,once,CASSYWDRGRKSPLHF,TGCGCCAGCAGCTACTGGGACAGGGGAAGGAAATCACCCCTCCATTTT
TRBV11-3,.,TRBJ2-4,.,CASTLVASPNKNIQYF,TGTGCCAGCACCTTAGTTGCCTCTCCAAACAAAAACATTCAGTACTTC
TRBV12-3/TRBV12-4,TRBD2,TRBJ2-1,.,CASSIEASGSLPSSNEQFF,TGTGCCAGCAGTATAGAAGCTAGCGGGTCGCTGCCCTCCTCCAATGAGCAATTCTTC
TRBV12-3/TRBV12-4,.,TRBJ1-1,once,CASKGHGGEAVF,TGTGCCAGTAAGGGACACGGCGGTGAAGCTGTCTTT
TRBV6-5,.,TRBJ2-7,once,CVSSYGGWGHTYEQYF,TGTGTCAGCAGTTACGGAGGCTGGGGACATACCTACGAGCAGTACTTC
TRBV5-1,.,TRBJ1-3,.,CASSFDGQNPGYTIYF,TGCGCCAGCAGCTTCGACGGCCAGAACCCTGGATACACCATATATTTT
TRBV29-1,.,TRBJ2-3,.,CSVVKQINQPQYF,TGCAGCGTCGTCAAACAGATCAATCAGCCCCAGTATTTT
TRBV30,TRBD2,TRBJ2-1,many,CAWDPPSGDLNEQFF,TGTGCCTGGGATCCACCCAGCGGGGACCTAAATGAGCAGTTCTTC
TRBV5-4,TRBD1,TRBJ1-5,.,CPSSGTENQSQHF,TGTCCCAGCAGCGGGACAGAAAATCAGTCCCAGCATTTT
TRBV4-3,.,TRBJ2-7,once,CASSQEQRCEQYF,TGCGCCAGCAGCCAAGAACAGCGCTGCGAGCAATACTTC
TRBV5-1,.,TRBJ1-2,many,CASSFRAGADGYTF,TGCGCCAGCAGCTTTAGAGCAGGGGCTGATGGCTACACCTTC
TRBV30,.,TRBJ1-5,.,CTWSPMGTSNQPQHF,TGTACCTGGAGTCCCATGGGGACTAGCAATCAACCCCAGCATTTT
TRBV6-5,.,TRBJ2-7,.,CAISRDLEKGRYEQYF,TGTGCCATCAGTAGGGATTTGGAGAAGGGACGCTACGAGCAGTACTTC
TRBV2,.,TRBJ2-3,.,CASTVADKTYTQYF,TGTGCCAGCACGGTAGCGGATAAGACATATACGCAGTATTTT
TRBV6-1,TRBD1,TRBJ1-2,few,CASSMGQSYGYTF,TGTGCCAGCAGTATGGGACAGTCATATGGCTACACATTC